Listed here is a single T cell receptor (beta chain). The antigen is undetermined. This table comes from immunoSEQ multiplex PCR, and its TCRdb copy is limited to in-frame clones, with some not included. This sample has some 57,000 clones, with approximately 80% found just once. V was trimmed by 3 bases and J by 7 bases, leaving 16 bases between them. Per the germline V gene, CDR1 is SQVTM and CDR2 is ANQGSEA. The CDR3 is made up of 14 amino acids. The data originate from a study of a mutant IDH1 vaccine in newly diagnosed glioma. Study in general: The initiation of vaccination occurred 4-6 weeks after radiotherapy alone, or with temozolomide cycles.

Described time point: week 47, end of study. Alongside topical imiquimod, each dose of vaccine comprised 300 ug of mutant IDH1 20-mer peptide. The TCR comes from a woman aged 40 to 50 with glioma. Some clones in this sample may be carry-over from other donors' samples. This sequence joins TRBV29-1 and TRBJ1-5, with a possible D match to TRBD1 (6 bases). This specimen consisted of PBMCs, obtained from a glioma patient whose treatment included an IDH1 peptide vaccine. CDR3 region: CSVEGQGWDQPQHF. DNA for the CDR3: TGCAGCGTTGAGGGGCAGGGGTGGGACCAGCCCCAGCATTTT.